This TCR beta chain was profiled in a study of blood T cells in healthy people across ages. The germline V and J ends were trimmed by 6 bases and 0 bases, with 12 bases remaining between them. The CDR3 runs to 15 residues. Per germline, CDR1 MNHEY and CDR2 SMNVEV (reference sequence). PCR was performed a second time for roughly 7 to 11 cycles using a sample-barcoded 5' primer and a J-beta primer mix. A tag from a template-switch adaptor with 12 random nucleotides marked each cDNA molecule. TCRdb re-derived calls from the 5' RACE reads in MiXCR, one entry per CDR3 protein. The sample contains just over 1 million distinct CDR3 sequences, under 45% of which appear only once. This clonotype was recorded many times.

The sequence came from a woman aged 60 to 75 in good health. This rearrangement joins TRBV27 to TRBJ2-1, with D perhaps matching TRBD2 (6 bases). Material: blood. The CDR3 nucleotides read TGTGCCAGCAGCTTTAGCGGCTCCTCCTACAATGAGCAGTTCTTC. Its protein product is CASSFSGSSYNEQFF.